Included here is one T cell receptor beta chain sequence, with context. Its antigen is currently unknown. The sample originates from a study of T cells after yellow fever vaccination. Study outcomes and limitations: Abundant contaminating clonotypes from the bulk population could appear in FACS-sorted repertoires.

This CDR3 is 14 amino acids long. Trimming took 0 bases from V and 0 from J, leaving 6 bases between them. The germline V gene encodes CDR1 LGHNA and CDR2 YSLEER. TCRdb called the 5' RACE reads again in MiXCR, with one record for every CDR3 protein. The sample has around 600,000 distinct CDR3 sequences; roughly an eighth are singletons. The TCR comes from a man younger than 45 who received the YFV17D yellow fever vaccine. The chain is built from TRBV4-3 and TRBJ2-7; D remains unclear. The sample consisted of PBMCs, taken on the day of the yellow fever booster vaccination. The CDR3 bases are TGCGCCAGCAGCCAAGAAACGTTCTCCTACGAGCAGTACTTC. Its translation: CASSQETFSYEQYF.